Here is one T cell receptor beta chain with its context. Different DNA sequences within this sample yield the same CDR3. Original handling: Using reference gene primer amplification, nucleated cell counts were estimated. TCRdb's table, derived via immunoSEQ multiplex PCR, lists solely in-frame clones and lacks some. D and trimming were read from the DNA, whereas the V and J calls and clone size are those reported in that table. The sample lists under 450,000 clones, approximately 91% occurring once. This sample is drawn from a study of blood T cell repertoires in COVID-19. Seattle's cohort entered during active infection and was followed longitudinally. This CDR3 comprises 15 residues. V gave up 1 base and J gave up 1 base, with 10 bases separating them. Per germline, CDR1 LGHNA and CDR2 YSLEER.

The chain is built from TRBV4-3 and TRBJ2-5; D might be TRBD2 (6 bases). Input material: peripheral blood. The sequence was collected from a woman aged 40 to 50 with COVID-19, enrolled during active disease. CDR3 bases: TGCGCCAGCAGCCAAGCTGGGGGGTCCCAAGAGACCCAGTACTTC. Protein product: CASSQAGGSQETQYF.